The rows below give T cell receptor beta chains drawn from one sample of a study of Graves' ophthalmopathy and Graves' hyperthyroidism. TCRdb recomputed calls from the multiplex PCR reads with MiXCR, one row per CDR3 protein. The sample yields roughly 1.1 million distinct CDR3 sequences, roughly 35% seen once. The sequencing sample was made of peripheral blood or thyroid tissue (not recorded which). All receptors derive from an adult man with Graves' hyperthyroidism. The CDR3 runs from the conserved cysteine through the conserved F or W. The D gene is left open where the match is weak. Clone size appears in some rows only: once, few, many, or a class for an expanded clone.

v_gene	abundance	d_gene	j_gene	CDR3aa	CDR3nt
TRBV5-1	many	.	TRBJ2-5	CASSFREGYQETQYF	TGCGCCAGCAGCTTCAGGGAAGGGTATCAAGAGACCCAGTACTTC
TRBV20-1	many	TRBD1	TRBJ1-5	CSAERTGSNQPQHF	TGCAGTGCTGAAAGGACAGGGAGCAATCAGCCCCAGCATTTT
TRBV20-1	few	TRBD1	TRBJ1-4	CSARSTGGMDEKLFF	TGCAGTGCTAGATCGACAGGGGGCATGGATGAAAAACTGTTTTTT
TRBV12-3/TRBV12-4	many	.	TRBJ2-7	CASSLYGGEEQYF	TGTGCCAGCAGTTTATACGGGGGCGAGGAGCAGTACTTC
TRBV2	.	.	TRBJ2-7	CASLPKGWTYEQYF	TGTGCCAGCCTCCCGAAGGGTTGGACCTACGAGCAGTACTTC
TRBV19	many	.	TRBJ1-6	CASSISGGTNSPLHF	TGTGCCAGTAGTATCAGTGGGGGGACTAATTCACCCCTCCACTTT
TRBV5-1	few	.	TRBJ2-5	CASRRETETQYF	TGCGCCAGCAGACGGGAGACGGAGACCCAGTACTTC
TRBV20-1	.	.	TRBJ1-2	CSARDSGGRFHGYTF	TGCAGTGCTAGAGATAGCGGGGGGCGCTTCCATGGCTACACCTTC
TRBV10-3	few	.	TRBJ2-7	CAINADGSYEQYF	TGTGCCATCAATGCGGACGGCTCCTACGAGCAGTACTTC
TRBV20-1	.	.	TRBJ2-5	CSAQTAGAVQETQYF	TGCAGTGCGCAAACCGCCGGGGCGGTACAAGAGACCCAGTACTTC
TRBV7-8	.	.	TRBJ2-7	CASSLGLHVGSYEQYF	TGTGCCAGCAGCTTAGGTTTACACGTGGGATCTTACGAGCAGTACTTC
TRBV10-2	many	TRBD1	TRBJ2-7	CASSDRGQVGYEQYF	TGTGCCAGCAGTGATCGGGGACAGGTTGGCTACGAGCAGTACTTC
TRBV5-1	.	TRBD1	TRBJ1-4	CASSIGQGYTNEKLFF	TGCGCCAGCAGCATTGGACAGGGGTACACTAATGAAAAACTGTTTTTT
TRBV7-9	many	TRBD1	TRBJ1-2	CASSSSGTGLGYTF	TGTGCCAGCAGCTCCTCCGGGACAGGCCTGGGCTACACCTTC
TRBV25-1	.	.	TRBJ1-1	CASSEMGGLNTEAFF	TGTGCCAGCAGTGAAATGGGGGGCCTGAACACTGAAGCTTTCTTT
TRBV6-6	many	.	TRBJ2-5	CASRRAETQYF	TGTGCCAGCAGGCGTGCCGAGACCCAGTACTTC
TRBV9	many	TRBD2	TRBJ2-2	CASSVVVSGTGELFF	TGTGCCAGCAGCGTAGTCGTTAGCGGGACCGGGGAGCTGTTTTTT
TRBV6-5	.	TRBD1	TRBJ2-7	CASSFDRGDSYEQYF	TGTGCCAGCAGTTTCGACAGGGGGGATTCCTACGAGCAGTACTTC
TRBV7-2	many	TRBD2	TRBJ2-5	CASSSRLAGEQETQYF	TGTGCCAGCAGCTCCCGACTAGCGGGGGAACAAGAGACCCAGTACTTC
TRBV12-3/TRBV12-4	many	.	TRBJ2-7	CASSLLGAYEQYF	TGTGCCAGCAGTCTATTAGGGGCCTACGAGCAGTACTTC
TRBV19	many	.	TRBJ1-1	CASSIPLDDRGTEAFF	TGTGCCAGTAGTATTCCCCTAGACGACAGAGGCACTGAAGCTTTCTTT
TRBV20-1	many	.	TRBJ1-1	CSARDAGTSNTEAFF	TGCAGTGCTAGAGACGCCGGGACCTCAAACACTGAAGCTTTCTTT
TRBV29-1	.	.	TRBJ1-2	CSVEAGGRVNGYTF	TGCAGCGTTGAGGCGGGGGGGCGCGTGAATGGCTACACCTTC
TRBV28	.	TRBD2	TRBJ2-7	CASSPSGGAREQYF	TGTGCCAGCAGTCCTAGCGGGGGGGCCCGGGAGCAGTACTTC
TRBV29-1	few	.	TRBJ2-5	CSVGAIYQETQYF	TGCAGCGTTGGGGCCATCTACCAAGAGACCCAGTACTTC
TRBV7-3	many	TRBD1	TRBJ2-5	CASSDARQGSSTQYF	TGTGCCAGCAGCGATGCGAGACAGGGGTCCTCGACCCAGTACTTC
TRBV24-1	few	.	TRBJ1-1	CATKAKMNTEAFF	TGTGCCACCAAGGCAAAAATGAACACTGAAGCTTTCTTT
TRBV10-3	.	TRBD1	TRBJ2-3	CAISKGTGGVGDTQYF	TGTGCCATCAGTAAAGGGACAGGGGGTGTAGGAGATACGCAGTATTTT
TRBV15	.	.	TRBJ2-6	CATSRAPGAGANVLTF	TGTGCCACCAGCAGAGCTCCAGGGGCCGGGGCCAACGTCCTGACTTTC
TRBV6-5	.	.	TRBJ2-7	CASRPYPDEQYF	TGTGCCAGCAGACCGTATCCAGACGAGCAGTACTTC
TRBV7-2	many	.	TRBJ1-6	CASSLGGSSLQGLHF	TGTGCCAGCAGCTTAGGGGGGTCTAGCCTACAGGGACTCCACTTT
TRBV12-3/TRBV12-4	many	.	TRBJ2-5	CASSFNLGAETQYF	TGTGCCAGCAGTTTCAACCTAGGAGCTGAGACCCAGTACTTC
TRBV29-1	.	TRBD1	TRBJ1-1	CSVDEGQGGTEAFF	TGCAGCGTTGATGAAGGACAGGGGGGGACTGAAGCTTTCTTT